Listed below are T cell receptor beta chains from one sample, sequenced in a study of blood T cell repertoires in COVID-19. Clones were read by immunoSEQ multiplex PCR, and TCRdb kept only the in-frame ones, dropping some. The sample has over 200,000 clones; 80% to 90% are singletons. Sequencing used PBMCs or T cells enriched from blood (not recorded which). The receptors shown here come from a woman aged 25 to 39 who had been exposed to COVID-19. CDR3s include the opening cysteine and the closing phenylalanine or tryptophan. Each record gives: CDR3 length, clone size, J gene, D gene, V gene, CDR3 protein, CDR3 DNA. A D gene is named only where the DNA matches it firmly. Part of the rows lack a size; the others show once, few, many or a class for expanded clones.

cdr3_length: 14
clone_size: NA
j_call: TRBJ1-5
d_call: NA
v_call: TRBV30
cdr3_aa: CAWSVRGGNQPQHF
cdr3_nt: TGTGCCTGGAGTGTCCGGGGGGGCAATCAGCCCCAGCATTTT

cdr3_length: 13
clone_size: NA
j_call: TRBJ2-1
d_call: NA
v_call: TRBV28
cdr3_aa: CASIDPDRDEQFF
cdr3_nt: TGTGCCAGCATCGATCCCGACCGGGATGAGCAGTTCTTC

cdr3_length: 16
clone_size: few
j_call: TRBJ2-7
d_call: TRBD1
v_call: TRBV6-5
cdr3_aa: CASSYLADRGKYEQYF
cdr3_nt: TGTGCCAGCAGTTACCTTGCCGACAGGGGGAAATACGAGCAGTACTTC

cdr3_length: 14
clone_size: NA
j_call: TRBJ1-5
d_call: NA
v_call: TRBV3-1/TRBV3-2
cdr3_aa: CASSQRDINQPQHF
cdr3_nt: TGTGCCAGCAGCCAACGGGACATCAATCAGCCCCAGCATTTT

cdr3_length: 15
clone_size: NA
j_call: TRBJ1-6
d_call: NA
v_call: TRBV25-1
cdr3_aa: CASSEWKGGNSPLHF
cdr3_nt: TGTGCCAGCAGTGAATGGAAGGGAGGGAATTCACCCCTCCACTTT

cdr3_length: 15
clone_size: few
j_call: TRBJ2-2
d_call: TRBD1
v_call: TRBV7-9
cdr3_aa: CASSSGTADTGELFF
cdr3_nt: TGTGCCAGCAGCTCCGGGACAGCCGACACCGGGGAGCTGTTTTTT

cdr3_length: 14
clone_size: NA
j_call: TRBJ2-5
d_call: NA
v_call: TRBV20-1
cdr3_aa: CSASNPLGQETQYF
cdr3_nt: TGCAGTGCTAGTAACCCACTTGGCCAAGAGACCCAGTACTTC

cdr3_length: 13
clone_size: NA
j_call: TRBJ2-2
d_call: NA
v_call: TRBV9
cdr3_aa: CASSVEHTGELFF
cdr3_nt: TGTGCCAGCAGCGTAGAACATACCGGGGAGCTGTTTTTT

cdr3_length: 15
clone_size: NA
j_call: TRBJ2-7
d_call: NA
v_call: TRBV7-2
cdr3_aa: CASSHGTLRSYEQYF
cdr3_nt: TGTGCCAGCAGCCACGGGACTCTCAGATCCTACGAGCAGTACTTC

cdr3_length: 15
clone_size: NA
j_call: TRBJ1-2
d_call: TRBD1
v_call: TRBV5-1
cdr3_aa: CASSSSGTGGYGYTF
cdr3_nt: TGCGCCAGCAGCTCGTCCGGGACAGGGGGCTATGGCTACACCTTC

cdr3_length: 13
clone_size: NA
j_call: TRBJ1-2
d_call: NA
v_call: TRBV25-1
cdr3_aa: CASSEYMMGGYTF
cdr3_nt: TGTGCCAGCAGTGAATATATGATGGGGGGTTACACCTTC

cdr3_length: 11
clone_size: NA
j_call: TRBJ1-2
d_call: TRBD1
v_call: TRBV12-5
cdr3_aa: CATGTAYGYTF
cdr3_nt: TGTGCTACTGGGACAGCCTATGGCTACACCTTC

cdr3_length: 13
clone_size: NA
j_call: TRBJ2-1
d_call: NA
v_call: TRBV5-5
cdr3_aa: CASSSSGYNEQFF
cdr3_nt: TGTGCCAGCAGCTCCAGCGGTTACAATGAGCAGTTCTTC

cdr3_length: 15
clone_size: NA
j_call: TRBJ2-5
d_call: NA
v_call: TRBV1
cdr3_aa: CTSSQADRVEETQYF
cdr3_nt: TGCACCAGCAGCCAGGCCGACAGGGTGGAAGAGACCCAGTACTTC

cdr3_length: 16
clone_size: once
j_call: TRBJ1-1
d_call: NA
v_call: TRBV19
cdr3_aa: CASSIYHGGLNTEAFF
cdr3_nt: TGTGCCAGTAGTATCTACCACGGGGGGCTGAACACTGAAGCTTTCTTT

cdr3_length: 19
clone_size: NA
j_call: TRBJ2-2
d_call: TRBD1
v_call: TRBV28
cdr3_aa: CASSSSGTGRNRGTGELFF
cdr3_nt: TGTGCCAGCAGTTCCTCCGGGACAGGGAGAAATAGGGGCACCGGGGAGCTGTTTTTT

cdr3_length: 17
clone_size: once
j_call: TRBJ2-6
d_call: TRBD1
v_call: TRBV27
cdr3_aa: CASGTGTELFWANVLTF
cdr3_nt: TGTGCCAGTGGGACAGGGACCGAGCTCTTCTGGGCCAACGTCCTGACTTTC

cdr3_length: 14
clone_size: NA
j_call: TRBJ2-7
d_call: NA
v_call: TRBV5-1
cdr3_aa: CASSLDRASYEQYF
cdr3_nt: TGCGCCAGCAGCTTGGACAGGGCCTCCTACGAGCAGTACTTC

cdr3_length: 15
clone_size: NA
j_call: TRBJ2-5
d_call: TRBD1
v_call: TRBV5-1
cdr3_aa: CASSFGQGVKETQYF
cdr3_nt: TGCGCCAGCAGCTTCGGACAGGGGGTAAAAGAGACCCAGTACTTC

cdr3_length: 17
clone_size: NA
j_call: TRBJ1-5
d_call: TRBD1
v_call: TRBV6-6
cdr3_aa: CASSHGTATYSNQPQHF
cdr3_nt: TGTGCCAGCAGTCACGGGACAGCCACTTATAGCAATCAGCCCCAGCATTTT

cdr3_length: 18
clone_size: NA
j_call: TRBJ2-2
d_call: TRBD2
v_call: TRBV18
cdr3_aa: CASSQLAGGRFDTGELFF
cdr3_nt: TGTGCCAGCTCGCAACTAGCGGGAGGGAGATTTGACACCGGGGAGCTGTTTTTT

cdr3_length: 14
clone_size: NA
j_call: TRBJ2-1
d_call: TRBD2
v_call: TRBV28
cdr3_aa: CASKDLAGGAEQFF
cdr3_nt: TGTGCCAGCAAGGATTTAGCGGGAGGGGCTGAGCAGTTCTTC

cdr3_length: 15
clone_size: NA
j_call: TRBJ2-5
d_call: TRBD2
v_call: TRBV4-1
cdr3_aa: CASSQKWGGEETQYF
cdr3_nt: TGCGCCAGCAGCCAAAAATGGGGGGGGGAAGAGACCCAGTACTTC

cdr3_length: 13
clone_size: NA
j_call: TRBJ2-3
d_call: NA
v_call: TRBV3-1/TRBV3-2
cdr3_aa: CASSQLSTDTQYF
cdr3_nt: TGTGCCAGCAGCCAACTTAGCACAGATACGCAGTATTTT

cdr3_length: 15
clone_size: NA
j_call: TRBJ2-5
d_call: NA
v_call: TRBV5-1
cdr3_aa: CASSLGASAQETQYF
cdr3_nt: TGCGCCAGCAGCTTGGGGGCTAGCGCCCAAGAGACCCAGTACTTC

cdr3_length: 13
clone_size: NA
j_call: TRBJ1-2
d_call: NA
v_call: TRBV27
cdr3_aa: CASSLRGGYGYTF
cdr3_nt: TGTGCCAGCAGTTTGCGGGGCGGCTATGGCTACACCTTC

cdr3_length: 13
clone_size: few
j_call: TRBJ1-1
d_call: TRBD1
v_call: TRBV5-1
cdr3_aa: CASRKTGGGEAFF
cdr3_nt: TGCGCCAGCAGAAAGACAGGGGGAGGCGAAGCTTTCTTT

cdr3_length: 13
clone_size: NA
j_call: TRBJ2-4
d_call: NA
v_call: TRBV6-5
cdr3_aa: CASYGTRQNIQYF
cdr3_nt: TGTGCCAGCTACGGGACTCGTCAAAACATTCAGTACTTC

cdr3_length: 14
clone_size: NA
j_call: TRBJ2-7
d_call: TRBD2
v_call: TRBV7-2
cdr3_aa: CASSSGLAGYEQYF
cdr3_nt: TGTGCCAGCAGCTCCGGACTAGCGGGTTACGAGCAGTACTTC

cdr3_length: 15
clone_size: NA
j_call: TRBJ2-1
d_call: TRBD2
v_call: TRBV5-1
cdr3_aa: CASSRTSGVHGEQFF
cdr3_nt: TGCGCCAGCAGCCGGACTAGCGGGGTACACGGAGAGCAGTTCTTC

cdr3_length: 12
clone_size: few
j_call: TRBJ1-6
d_call: NA
v_call: TRBV30
cdr3_aa: CAWKGAGSPLHF
cdr3_nt: TGTGCCTGGAAAGGGGCTGGCTCACCCCTCCACTTT

cdr3_length: 14
clone_size: NA
j_call: TRBJ2-5
d_call: NA
v_call: TRBV5-1
cdr3_aa: CASSSRDTKETQYF
cdr3_nt: TGCGCCAGCAGCTCCCGGGACACAAAAGAGACCCAGTACTTC

cdr3_length: 12
clone_size: NA
j_call: TRBJ1-2
d_call: NA
v_call: TRBV5-1
cdr3_aa: CASSLDSYGYTF
cdr3_nt: TGCGCCAGCAGCCTGGACAGCTATGGCTACACCTTC

cdr3_length: 15
clone_size: NA
j_call: TRBJ2-5
d_call: TRBD1
v_call: TRBV7-6
cdr3_aa: CASSSHSGTAQTQYF
cdr3_nt: TGTGCCAGCAGCTCCCACTCCGGGACAGCACAGACCCAGTACTTC

cdr3_length: 16
clone_size: NA
j_call: TRBJ1-3
d_call: NA
v_call: TRBV10-3
cdr3_aa: CAISEKDSNSGNTIYF
cdr3_nt: TGTGCCATCAGTGAAAAGGACTCAAACTCTGGAAACACCATATATTTT

cdr3_length: 12
clone_size: NA
j_call: TRBJ2-7
d_call: NA
v_call: TRBV10-2
cdr3_aa: CASNLTPYEQYF
cdr3_nt: TGCGCCAGCAACCTCACTCCCTACGAGCAGTACTTC

cdr3_length: 15
clone_size: NA
j_call: TRBJ2-7
d_call: TRBD1
v_call: TRBV2
cdr3_aa: CANRFDRGLSYEQYF
cdr3_nt: TGTGCCAACAGATTCGACAGGGGGCTCTCCTACGAGCAGTACTTC

cdr3_length: 15
clone_size: NA
j_call: TRBJ2-5
d_call: TRBD1
v_call: TRBV5-1
cdr3_aa: CASSLARGPGETQYF
cdr3_nt: TGCGCCAGCAGCTTGGCCAGGGGGCCTGGGGAGACCCAGTACTTC

cdr3_length: 15
clone_size: NA
j_call: TRBJ1-5
d_call: TRBD1
v_call: TRBV9
cdr3_aa: CASSRGQGYNQPQHF
cdr3_nt: TGTGCCAGCAGTAGAGGACAGGGGTACAATCAGCCCCAGCATTTT

cdr3_length: 13
clone_size: once
j_call: TRBJ1-2
d_call: TRBD1
v_call: TRBV4-2
cdr3_aa: CASSPQGYHGYTF
cdr3_nt: TGTGCCAGCAGCCCACAGGGGTATCATGGCTACACCTTC

cdr3_length: 11
clone_size: few
j_call: TRBJ1-2
d_call: NA
v_call: TRBV7-5
cdr3_aa: CVRSCDKGYTF
cdr3_nt: TGTGTCAGAAGTTGTGACAAGGGCTACACCTTC

cdr3_length: 16
clone_size: NA
j_call: TRBJ2-2
d_call: TRBD1
v_call: TRBV5-1
cdr3_aa: CASTGQRIANTGELFF
cdr3_nt: TGCGCCAGCACGGGACAGAGAATCGCGAACACCGGGGAGCTGTTTTTT

cdr3_length: 18
clone_size: once
j_call: TRBJ1-6
d_call: TRBD1
v_call: TRBV4-1
cdr3_aa: CASSQPSMNRGYNSPLHF
cdr3_nt: TGCGCCAGCAGCCAACCATCCATGAACAGGGGTTATAATTCACCCCTCCACTTT

cdr3_length: 14
clone_size: NA
j_call: TRBJ1-3
d_call: NA
v_call: TRBV21-1
cdr3_aa: CASSLQGSPNTIYF
cdr3_nt: TGTGCCAGCAGTCTACAGGGTTCTCCGAACACCATATATTTT

cdr3_length: 16
clone_size: NA
j_call: TRBJ2-7
d_call: TRBD2
v_call: TRBV3-1/TRBV3-2
cdr3_aa: CASSQDRGTSEVEQYF
cdr3_nt: TGTGCCAGCAGCCAAGATCGTGGGACTAGCGAGGTTGAGCAGTACTTC

cdr3_length: 15
clone_size: NA
j_call: TRBJ2-1
d_call: TRBD2
v_call: TRBV28
cdr3_aa: CASRETSVVQDEQFF
cdr3_nt: TGTGCCAGCAGGGAGACTAGCGTTGTTCAGGATGAGCAGTTCTTC

cdr3_length: 12
clone_size: NA
j_call: TRBJ2-1
d_call: NA
v_call: TRBV18
cdr3_aa: CASTTGFDEQFF
cdr3_nt: TGTGCCAGCACGACAGGTTTCGATGAGCAGTTCTTC

cdr3_length: 15
clone_size: NA
j_call: TRBJ2-1
d_call: NA
v_call: TRBV7-2
cdr3_aa: CASSRDRLAYNEQFF
cdr3_nt: TGTGCCAGCAGCCGCGACAGGCTTGCTTACAATGAGCAGTTCTTC

cdr3_length: 13
clone_size: NA
j_call: TRBJ2-5
d_call: TRBD1
v_call: TRBV5-1
cdr3_aa: CASNVGGEETQYF
cdr3_nt: TGCGCCAGCAATGTAGGGGGCGAGGAGACCCAGTACTTC

cdr3_length: 15
clone_size: NA
j_call: TRBJ2-3
d_call: TRBD2
v_call: TRBV9
cdr3_aa: CASSVLAGGTDTQYF
cdr3_nt: TGTGCCAGCAGCGTTCTAGCGGGGGGGACAGATACGCAGTATTTT

cdr3_length: 14
clone_size: few
j_call: TRBJ2-7
d_call: NA
v_call: TRBV11-2
cdr3_aa: CASSLSAGLGEQYF
cdr3_nt: TGTGCCAGCAGCTTATCCGCAGGGTTAGGTGAGCAGTACTTC

cdr3_length: 19
clone_size: NA
j_call: TRBJ2-1
d_call: TRBD2
v_call: TRBV24-1
cdr3_aa: CATSDLPASGRTSYNEQFF
cdr3_nt: TGTGCCACCAGTGATTTGCCGGCTAGCGGGAGAACCTCCTACAATGAGCAGTTCTTC

cdr3_length: 15
clone_size: NA
j_call: TRBJ1-5
d_call: NA
v_call: TRBV15
cdr3_aa: CATSRDRGSNQPQHF
cdr3_nt: TGTGCCACCAGCAGAGATAGAGGGAGCAATCAGCCCCAGCATTTT